This T cell receptor (beta chain) appears in the sequencing data of a study of OX40 agonist ivuxolimab in advanced cancers. In the study overall: Participants could have had prior anti-PD-1, anti-PD-L1 or anti-CTLA-4 therapy, and approximately 37% had some. Study-wide findings and caveats: Clonal expansion from baseline to week 6 occurred in both CD4+ and CD8+ T cells. Those patients achieving a partial response at 0.1-3.0 mg/kg showed among the lowest clonal expansion. Nonresponders, in some cases, also had low normalized T-cell clonal expansion.

The ends were cut back, 3 bases at V and 10 bases at J, with 10 bases in the middle. Germline V gene data show CDR1 as SGHVS and CDR2 as FNYEAQ. The CDR3 length is 12 residues. Concerning this clone: The antigen is not known.

Here immunoSEQ multiplex PCR was the method, and the copy in TCRdb shows in-frame clones only, minus some. The sample lists just over 95,000 clones, around 85% occurring once. The starting material was CD4+ or CD8+ T cells sorted from blood, obtained in a trial of the OX40 agonist ivuxolimab. The source is an adult with an advanced solid tumor such as melanoma, head and neck, liver or kidney cancer. The gene calls are TRBV7-6 and TRBJ2-1; D is unclear. As DNA, the CDR3 is TGTGCCAGCAGCTTGGGTAGAAACGAGCAGTTCTTC. This codes for CASSLGRNEQFF.